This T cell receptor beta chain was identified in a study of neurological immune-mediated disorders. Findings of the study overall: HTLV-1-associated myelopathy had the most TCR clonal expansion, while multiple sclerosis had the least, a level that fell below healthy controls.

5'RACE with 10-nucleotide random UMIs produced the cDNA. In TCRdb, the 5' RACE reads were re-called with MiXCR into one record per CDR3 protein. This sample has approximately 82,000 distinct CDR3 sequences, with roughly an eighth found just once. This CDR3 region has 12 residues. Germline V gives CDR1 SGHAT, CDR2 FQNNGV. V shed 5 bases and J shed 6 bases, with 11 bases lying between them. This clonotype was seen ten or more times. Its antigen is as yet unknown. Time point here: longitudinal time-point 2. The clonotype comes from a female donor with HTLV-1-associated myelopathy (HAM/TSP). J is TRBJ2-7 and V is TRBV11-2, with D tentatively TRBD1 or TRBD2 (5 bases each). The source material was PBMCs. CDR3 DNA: TGTGCCAGCAGCACAGGTGGGACCGAGCAGTACTTC. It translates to CASSTGGTEQYF. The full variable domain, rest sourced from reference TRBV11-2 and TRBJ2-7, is EAGVAQSPRYKIIEKRQSVAFWCNPISGHATLYWYQQILGQGPKLLIQFQNNGVVDDSQLPKDRFSAERLKGVDSTLKIQPAKLEDSAVYLCASSTGGTEQYFGPGTRLTVT.